This T cell receptor (beta chain) was recovered during a study of blood T cell repertoires in COVID-19. Study summary: T cells, B-cell-depleted T cells, or PBMCs provided the cDNA or gDNA that served as material.

Germline loops: CDR1 SGHKS, CDR2 YYEKEE (reference sequence). After removal of 4 bases from V and 8 bases from J, the junction contained 10 bases not matched to a gene. This CDR3 comprises 14 residues. The table lists this clone with many counts. The data were produced by immunoSEQ multiplex PCR, yet TCRdb's version contains in-frame clones alone and is incomplete. The sample records fewer than 400,000 clones, 86% being singletons. All enrollees were about 18 to 95 years old and from roughly 22 US areas. For recovered donors of Cohort 3, there were two negative PCRs, clearance, or symptom resolution. Specimen: PBMCs or T cells enriched from blood (not recorded which). The chain joins TRBV5-5 to TRBJ2-3; TRBD1 matches 7 bases. The source of this sequence is a man between 25 and 39 years old who had recovered from COVID-19. The CDR3 is CASSLTGSAATQYF. The CDR3 region has the DNA TGTGCCAGCAGCCTGACAGGGAGCGCAGCTACGCAGTATTTT.